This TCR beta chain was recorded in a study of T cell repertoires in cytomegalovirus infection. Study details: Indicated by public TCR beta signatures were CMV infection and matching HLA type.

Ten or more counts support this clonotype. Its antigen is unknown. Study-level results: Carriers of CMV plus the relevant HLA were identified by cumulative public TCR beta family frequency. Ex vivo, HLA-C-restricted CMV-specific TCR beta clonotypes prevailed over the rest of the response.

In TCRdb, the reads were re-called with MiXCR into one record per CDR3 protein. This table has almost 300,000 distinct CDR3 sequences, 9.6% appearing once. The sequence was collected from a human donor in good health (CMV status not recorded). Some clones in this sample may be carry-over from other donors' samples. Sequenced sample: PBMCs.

The CDR3 protein is CASSPMGRETQYF. DNA of the CDR3: TGTGCCAGCAGCCCCATGGGCCGGGAGACCCAGTACTTC. This chain uses TRBV13 with TRBJ2-5; D not certain. The CDR3 covers 13 residues. Deletions cut 5 bases from V and 5 bases from J, with 12 bases between. Per germline, CDR1 PRHDT and CDR2 FYEKMQ (reference sequence). Filled out from reference TRBV13 and TRBJ2-5, the complete variable domain reads AAGVIQSPRHLIKEKRETATLKCYPIPRHDTVYWYQQGPGQDPQFLISFYEKMQSDKGSIPDRFSAQQFSDYHSELNMSSLELGDSALYFCASSPMGRETQYFGPGTRLLVL.